Following are 12 T cell receptor beta chains from one sample sequenced in a study of memory CD4+ T cells and cytomegalovirus serostatus. Generated by immunoSEQ multiplex PCR, the TCRdb table keeps only in-frame clones and is missing some. Of some 44,000 clones listed, over 65% are singletons. Single viable CD3+CD4+CD8-CD45RO+ cells were sorted as the memory CD4+ T cells. The sequenced sample was memory CD4+ T cells from blood. Source of these receptors: an adult in good health and CMV-seronegative.

The chain joins TRBV19 to TRBJ2-1, with TRBD2 matching over 9 bases. Germline V gives CDR1 LNHDA, CDR2 SQIVND (reference sequence). This CDR3 comprises 16 residues. The V gene end was trimmed by 3 bases and the J gene end by 7 bases; junction bases not matched to a gene: 10. The CDR3 sequence is CASSMGWRGGRNEQFF. The CDR3 DNA is TGTGCCAGTAGTATGGGATGGCGGGGGGGCCGGAATGAGCAGTTCTTC.

The chain joins TRBV28 to TRBJ1-4; D remains ambiguous. The CDR3 covers 15 residues. V lost 2 bases and J lost 4, with 11 bases in between. CDR1 is MDHEN, CDR2 SYDVKM, per germline. The CDR3 loop reads CASSLSQFGNEKLFF. The DNA for the CDR3 is TGTGCCAGCAGTTTAAGCCAGTTCGGTAATGAAAAACTGTTTTTT.

The rearrangement links TRBV7-6 to TRBJ2-3, with TRBD2 matching over 11 bases. The CDR3 loop spans 18 amino acids. The J segment lost 5 bases and the V segment lost 1 base, leaving 11 bases of the junction unmatched. The V gene's germline CDR1 is SGHVS and CDR2 FNYEAQ. The CDR3 DNA follows: TGTGCCAGCAGCTTAGTTTTCTCTAGCGGGGGGATTAGAGATACGCAGTATTTT. Its protein is CASSLVFSSGGIRDTQYF.

The chain uses TRBV6-1 and TRBJ2-5; the match to TRBD2 covers 9 bases. The DNA end is more similar to TRBJ2-7, so the J call may be wrong. Per germline, CDR1 MNHNS and CDR2 SASEGT. This CDR3 is 14 amino acids long. As DNA, the CDR3 is TGTGCCAGCAAGAGGGCTAGCGGGGTGTACGAGCAGTACTTC. Protein product: CASKRASGVYEQYF.

The chain employs TRBV7-8 and TRBJ2-1; 8 bases agree with TRBD1. The CDR3 length is 15 residues. J was trimmed by 4 bases and V by 4 bases; bases with no gene match: 6. The germline V gene has CDR1 SGHVS and CDR2 FQNEAQ. CDR3 sequence: CASSSGQALYNEQFF. The CDR3 DNA sequence: TGTGCCAGCAGCTCGGGACAGGCCCTATACAATGAGCAGTTCTTC.

The V call is TRBV5-6, the J call TRBJ1-1; 8 bases fit TRBD1. V shed 2 bases, J shed 1 base, and the junction held 4 bases outside the gene matches. Germline V gene lookup returns CDR1 SGHDT and CDR2 YYEEEE. CDR3 size: 15 residues. The CDR3 protein is CASSFAGTGNTEAFF. The CDR3 region has the DNA TGTGCCAGCAGCTTCGCCGGGACAGGGAACACTGAAGCTTTCTTT. Combining the CDR3 with reference TRBV5-6 and TRBJ1-1 gives the whole variable domain DAGVTQSPTHLIKTRGQQVTLRCSPKSGHDTVSWYQQALGQGPQFIFQYYEEEERQRGNFPDRFSGHQFPNYSSELNVNALLLGDSALYLCASSFAGTGNTEAFFGQGTRLTVV.

The chain couples TRBV30 to TRBJ2-7, with D unresolved. The CDR3 extends over 13 amino acids. From germline, CDR1 is GTSNPN and CDR2 SVGIG (reference sequence). Trimming took off 1 base at V and 6 bases at J, with 13 bases between the two ends. CDR3 coding DNA: TGTGCCTGGAGTGGGACCAAGGGATTCGAGCAGTACTTC. Its protein product is CAWSGTKGFEQYF.

The genes are TRBV7-8 and TRBJ1-2, with no clear D. Between the trimmed V and J ends, which lost 2 bases and 4 bases, there was a span of 14 bases. The germline V gene has CDR1 SGHVS and CDR2 FQNEAQ. The CDR3 runs to 15 residues. CDR3 DNA sequence: TGTGCCAGCAGCTTAAACCGGGGTGTAGGCTATGGCTACACCTTC. Translation: CASSLNRGVGYGYTF.

DNA of the CDR3: TGTGCCAGCAGCTTAGACCAAGATACGCAGTATTTT. Residues: CASSLDQDTQYF. This sequence joins TRBV11-3 and TRBJ2-3, with no clear D. Germline V gives CDR1 SGHNT, CDR2 YENEEA. This CDR3 has 12 residues. Trimming took 0 bases from V and 5 from J, leaving 3 bases between them.

The V gene is TRBV4-1, the J gene TRBJ1-1; 10 bases fit TRBD1. This CDR3 has 19 residues. CDR1 and CDR2 from the germline V gene are MGHRA and YSYEKL. After removal of 0 bases from V and 0 bases from J, the junction contained 10 bases not matched to a gene. Here the CDR3 DNA reads TGCGCCAGCAGCCAAGACGGAAGGTGGACAGGGGGAGTGAACACTGAAGCTTTCTTT. Residues: CASSQDGRWTGGVNTEAFF.

The chain has TRBV6-5 and TRBJ2-2; D possibly matches TRBD1 or TRBD2 (6 bases each). Trimming left V 7 bases short and J 4 bases short, with 13 bases between. This CDR3 has 14 residues. Germline V gives CDR1 MNHEY, CDR2 SVGAGI. CDR3 amino acids: CASKGWGATGELFF. The CDR3 nucleotides read TGTGCCAGCAAAGGTTGGGGGGCCACCGGGGAGCTGTTTTTT.

V gene TRBV2 combines with J gene TRBJ2-1; 10 nucleotides agree with TRBD1. Unmatched junction bases numbered 5, after V lost 7 bases and J lost 2 bases. CDR3 length: 15 amino acids. Germline CDR1 reads SNHLY; CDR2 reads FYNNEI. The CDR3 region has the DNA TGTGCCAGCAAGCTGACAGGGGGCCCCTACAATGAGCAGTTCTTC. Its protein product is CASKLTGGPYNEQFF.